The source of this T cell receptor beta chain is a study of early stage breast cancer tumors. About the research overall: Most invasive tumors, about 75% of the 16, were ER+/PR+/HER2-. Around 9.8-fold was the mean read coverage per sample. Points from the study as a whole: Functional markers like CD4, CD8 and FOXP3 were missed in bulk sequencing.

Roughly 18-55 mg of tissue was diced for each tumor. Generated by immunoSEQ multiplex PCR, the TCRdb table keeps only in-frame clones and is missing some. The sample gives approximately 10,000 clones, 70% to 80% of which show up once; 22% is in the top ten. V dropped 5 bases and J dropped 6 bases, with 13 bases sitting between them. This CDR3 has 12 residues. Germline loops: CDR1 SQVTM, CDR2 ANQGSEA. This clone was counted only a few times. The antigen remains unidentified. The sequence derives from a person aged 40 to 50 with breast cancer. V usage is TRBV29-1 and J usage is TRBJ1-1, with D possibly matching TRBD1 (5 bases). Sequencing used breast tumor tissue. The CDR3 sequence is CSVFSGEPEAFF. Written as DNA, the CDR3 is TGCAGCGTTTTCTCGGGGGAGCCTGAAGCTTTCTTT.